These T cell receptor beta chains were read from a single sample in a study of blood T cell repertoires in COVID-19. Clones were sequenced by immunoSEQ multiplex PCR, and TCRdb holds only the in-frame ones, with some missing. Among over 110,000 clones listed, less than 80% were seen once. The source material was peripheral blood. Receptors were obtained from a man in his sixties with acute or convalescent COVID-19. Both conserved end residues are part of each CDR3. A D gene is named only where the DNA matches it firmly.

CDR3,V,length,J,D
CASSQTFNTGELFF,TRBV5-1,14,TRBJ2-2,NA
CASSSVGQPNSPLHF,TRBV7-9,15,TRBJ1-6,NA
CASSQRGGGPNEQFF,TRBV4-2,15,TRBJ2-1,NA
CASRTWDRGGSNQPQHF,TRBV19,17,TRBJ1-5,TRBD1
CASTDTSYTGELFF,TRBV2,14,TRBJ2-2,NA
CASSYRGSGSRNEQFF,TRBV6-5,16,TRBJ2-1,TRBD2
CASSQGASNQPQHF,TRBV7-2,14,TRBJ1-5,NA
CASSPSTGTETQYF,TRBV5-1,14,TRBJ2-5,TRBD1
CASSYSSRGMDTQYF,TRBV6-2/TRBV6-3,15,TRBJ2-3,NA
CASSQEQAGGEKLFF,TRBV4-2,15,TRBJ1-4,TRBD1
CASSYSAPLYGYTF,TRBV6-6,14,TRBJ1-2,NA
CSGGSGTYGYTF,TRBV29-1,12,TRBJ1-2,NA
CSIRWGDEKLFF,TRBV29-1,12,TRBJ1-4,NA
CATSRAPGTVSNQPQHF,TRBV15,17,TRBJ1-5,TRBD1
CASTQVLNTEAFF,TRBV28,13,TRBJ1-1,NA
CASSVTGRAYETQYF,TRBV9,15,TRBJ2-5,NA
CASSSDRVQPQHF,TRBV6-2/TRBV6-3,13,TRBJ1-5,TRBD1
CATSATSGAHGDTGELFF,TRBV24-1,18,TRBJ2-2,TRBD2
CASSFTLGSTIYF,TRBV6-6,13,TRBJ1-3,NA
CTSSPAGGTYEQYF,TRBV3-1/TRBV3-2,14,TRBJ2-7,TRBD2
CASSSDRRSGNTIYF,TRBV7-9,15,TRBJ1-3,NA
CASSPYVATNEKLFF,TRBV6-5,15,TRBJ1-4,NA
CASSFLRNTEAFF,TRBV12-3/TRBV12-4,13,TRBJ1-1,NA
CASSTTFPGSDTQYF,TRBV18,15,TRBJ2-3,NA
CASSPGLAGVNEQFF,TRBV6-5,15,TRBJ2-1,TRBD2
CASSVFFSGTEAFF,TRBV2,14,TRBJ1-1,NA
CASRTGVDTGELFF,TRBV19,14,TRBJ2-2,TRBD1
CASSAIAGVCIYEQYF,TRBV9,16,TRBJ2-7,TRBD2
CASSQDLAPGELFF,TRBV4-3,14,TRBJ2-2,NA
CASSIVGTGDGYTF,TRBV19,14,TRBJ1-2,TRBD1
CASSYLAGPYNEQFF,TRBV11-1,15,TRBJ2-1,TRBD2
CASSFAKLRDTRGAFF,TRBV7-2,16,TRBJ1-1,NA
CASSPGTAGYTF,TRBV6-5,12,TRBJ1-2,NA
CASSARLAGFTDTQYF,TRBV27,16,TRBJ2-3,TRBD2
CASSLQGDNSGNTIYF,TRBV11-2,16,TRBJ1-3,TRBD1
CASSALGVTGTEAFF,TRBV27,15,TRBJ1-1,NA
CASGSGANTGELFF,TRBV2,14,TRBJ2-2,TRBD2
CASSYVGDNEQFF,TRBV6-5,13,TRBJ2-1,NA
CASSPTGQGNTEAFF,TRBV19,15,TRBJ1-1,TRBD1
CASSTATSGNNEQFF,TRBV3-1/TRBV3-2,15,TRBJ2-1,TRBD2
CASSQQGVDYGYTF,TRBV6-5,14,TRBJ1-2,NA
CASIQGQQGTEAFF,TRBV2,14,TRBJ1-1,TRBD1
CASSRAGTYEQYF,TRBV18,13,TRBJ2-7,TRBD2
CASSPGLYEQYF,TRBV18,12,TRBJ2-7,NA
CASRLGETQYF,TRBV6-5,11,TRBJ2-5,NA
CASSPRDRVNQPQHF,TRBV6-6,15,TRBJ1-5,TRBD1
CASSQDELVRGTSSACTDTQYF,TRBV23-1,22,TRBJ2-3,NA
CASSLGREANYGYTF,TRBV27,15,TRBJ1-2,NA